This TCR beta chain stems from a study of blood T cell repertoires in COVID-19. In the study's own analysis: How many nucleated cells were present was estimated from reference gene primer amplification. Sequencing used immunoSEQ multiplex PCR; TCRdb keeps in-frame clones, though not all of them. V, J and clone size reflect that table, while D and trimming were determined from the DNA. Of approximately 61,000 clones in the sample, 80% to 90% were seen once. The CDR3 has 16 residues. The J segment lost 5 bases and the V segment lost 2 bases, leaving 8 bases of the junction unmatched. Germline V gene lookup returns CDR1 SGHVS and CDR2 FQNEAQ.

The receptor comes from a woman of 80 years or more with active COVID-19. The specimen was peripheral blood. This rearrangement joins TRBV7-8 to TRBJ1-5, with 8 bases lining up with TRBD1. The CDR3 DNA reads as TGTGCCAGCAGCTTAACGCAGGGGGCGGGGGATCAGCCCCAGCATTTT. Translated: CASSLTQGAGDQPQHF.